A single sample is the source of the 18 T cell receptor beta chains below, sequenced in a study of spatial heterogeneity in lung cancer (dated 2019 in TCRdb). Libraries came from 5' RACE. The sequencer listed for this sample is NextSeq 500. The public reads were reprocessed in TCRdb via fastp at Q25 and MiXCR, keeping in-frame beta chains. Duplicate CDR3 protein sequences are folded into a single record with the most common DNA and genes. A total of 1,500 to 2,000 distinct CDR3 sequences appear in this sample, over 15% of them only once. Of the sample, about half is held by the ten largest clones. The sample's time point label, decoded: blood at routine non-recurrence follow-up after resection. Sequencing used PBMCs, obtained at follow-up. The receptors were gathered from a male donor with early-stage non-small cell lung cancer.

In its sample, this clonotype is medium-sized. J is TRBJ1-1 and V is TRBV20-1; 8 bases fit TRBD1. V gave up 6 bases and J gave up 0 bases; unmatched junction bases: 15. Germline V CDR1 and CDR2: DFQATT, SNEGSKA (reference sequence). This CDR3 has 17 residues. The CDR3, as DNA: TGCAGTGCCGATTCAGGGGGCCATTTATCCATGAACACTGAAGCTTTCTTT. It specifies CSADSGGHLSMNTEAFF.

This clonotype was seen ten or more times. This chain uses TRBV20-1 with TRBJ2-7; 9 bases map to TRBD1. This CDR3 contains 15 residues. Losses at the gene ends were 4 bases for V and 4 bases for J; bases not matched to a gene: 11. CDR1 is DFQATT and CDR2 is SNEGSKA in the germline V gene (reference sequence). Written as DNA, the CDR3 is TGCAGTGCTATCGGACAGGGGCCTCGTAGTTACGAGCAGTACTTC. Translation: CSAIGQGPRSYEQYF.

This clonotype has only a few counts. The rearrangement joins TRBV20-1 to TRBJ1-1; D is uncertain. The V end lost 1 base, the J end lost 4 bases, and 10 bases lay between the germline ends. The CDR3 is 13 residues long. In germline, CDR1 is DFQATT, CDR2 SNEGSKA (reference sequence). CDR3 coding DNA: TGCAGTGCTAGAGCGTATATGTCCACTGAAGCTTTCTTT. It yields the protein CSARAYMSTEAFF.

In this sample, this clonotype is medium-sized. The V and J genes are TRBV28 and TRBJ1-1; D is unresolved. CDR1 and CDR2 from the germline V gene are MDHEN and SYDVKM. V was cut by 5 bases and J by 0 bases, with 10 bases left in between. This CDR3 spans 14 amino acids. The CDR3 protein is CASSPTLMNTEAFF. CDR3 sequence (DNA): TGTGCCAGCAGTCCGACACTGATGAACACTGAAGCTTTCTTT.

In regard to this clonotype: An end of the junction differs from the germline gene, which may be a read error. The gene calls are TRBV12-3 or TRBV12-4 and TRBJ2-3, with a possible D match to TRBD1 (6 bases). The CDR3 consists of 14 residues. CDR3 region: CASSLRQVGDTPYF. CDR3 bases: TGTGCCAGCAGCCTCAGACAGGTCGGAGATACGCCGTATTTT.

Comments on this clonotype: The conserved final phenylalanine or tryptophan is absent from the CDR3, which likely points to a read error. The genes are TRBV11-2 and TRBJ1-5; the match to TRBD1 covers 8 bases. Looked up from germline, CDR1 is SGHAT and CDR2 is FQNNGV. The CDR3 has 15 residues. V was pared by 4 bases and J by 7 bases, with 9 bases of the junction left unmatched. The CDR3 is CASSSGQGTAQPQHS. The CDR3 DNA reads as TGTGCCAGCAGCTCCGGACAGGGAACTGCACAGCCCCAGCATTCT.

In its sample, this clonotype was seen many times. The gene calls are TRBV4-3 and TRBJ2-5; no definite D call. The CDR3 has 11 amino acids. Germline values: CDR1 LGHNA, CDR2 YSLEER. Trimming stripped 4 bases from V and 4 bases from J, with 4 bases between. The CDR3 loop reads CASSRGETQYF. In nucleotides, the CDR3 is TGCGCCAGCAGCCGGGGAGAGACCCAGTACTTC.

This clonotype has just a few counts. V and J are TRBV4-3 and TRBJ2-6, with TRBD2 as a possible D gene (6 bases). Per germline, CDR1 LGHNA and CDR2 YSLEER. V was trimmed by 0 bases and J by 2 bases, leaving 8 bases between them. This CDR3 contains 16 residues. CDR3 sequence (DNA): TGCGCCAGCAGCCAAGAGGGGGAGGCTGGGGCCAACGTCCTGACTTTC. It encodes CASSQEGEAGANVLTF.

This clonotype is classed as large. This chain joins TRBV27 and TRBJ2-2, with D possibly TRBD2 on 7 matching bases. Germline V gene lookup returns CDR1 MNHEY and CDR2 SMNVEV (reference sequence). The CDR3 contains 15 residues. The V end was cut by 5 bases, the J end by 0 bases, with 10 bases between. The CDR3 here is CASSAGGPNTGELFF. CDR3 nucleotides: TGTGCCAGCAGTGCCGGGGGGCCGAACACCGGGGAGCTGTTTTTT.

This clonotype rates as medium-sized. The J gene is TRBJ2-1, the V gene TRBV7-2; 9 nucleotides line up with TRBD2. The CDR3 has 15 residues. Germline values: CDR1 SGHTA, CDR2 FQGNSA. Trimming took 3 bases from V and 4 from J; bases not matched to a gene: 4. CDR3 amino acids: CASSFGAGGYNEQFF. DNA of the CDR3: TGTGCCAGCAGCTTTGGTGCGGGGGGGTACAATGAGCAGTTCTTC.

The V call is TRBV28, the J call TRBJ2-5, with 7 positions matching TRBD1. CDR3 size: 13 residues. Trimming took 4 bases from V and 3 from J; bases not matched to a gene: 2. CDR1 is MDHEN, CDR2 SYDVKM, per germline. As DNA, the CDR3 is TGTGCCAGCAGTTCCGGACAGGAAGAGACCCAGTACTTC. It is translated as CASSSGQEETQYF.

This clonotype was detected many times. The rearrangement links TRBV5-6 to TRBJ2-7, with 7 bases matching TRBD2. The V gene's germline CDR1 is SGHDT and CDR2 YYEEEE. J lost 11 bases, V lost 4 bases, and 15 bases had no gene match. The CDR3 is 14 amino acids. The CDR3 DNA is TGTGCCAGCAGCGGGGGGGAGGTAACGGTGGAGGAGTACTTC. This codes for CASSGGEVTVEEYF.

At least ten counts were recorded for this clonotype. V usage is TRBV6-2 or TRBV6-3 and J usage is TRBJ2-1, with 10 bases lining up with TRBD2. Germline V gene lookup returns CDR1 MNHEY and CDR2 SVGEGT. The CDR3 contains 17 residues. V lost 2 bases and J lost 3; bases outside the gene matches: 7. The CDR3, as DNA: TGTGCCAGCAGTTACGCCAAACTAGCGGGGTTCTACAATGAGCAGTTCTTC. This encodes CASSYAKLAGFYNEQFF.

This clonotype ranks as large (0.1 to 1%). The rearrangement joins TRBV5-1 to TRBJ2-1; D is ambiguous. The germline V gene encodes CDR1 SGHRS and CDR2 YFSETQ. The V end was cut by 2 bases, the J end by 8 bases, with 8 bases between. CDR3 length: 12 amino acids. The CDR3 DNA follows: TGCGCCAGCAGCTTCGCCCCCGATGAGCAGTTCTTC. This codes for CASSFAPDEQFF.

Sample share makes this clonotype medium-sized. This chain uses TRBV2 with TRBJ2-3; either TRBD1 or TRBD2 may fit D (5 bases each). V lost 7 bases and J lost 5, with 19 bases in between. From germline, CDR1 is SNHLY and CDR2 FYNNEI. The CDR3 extends over 15 amino acids. CDR3 in DNA: TGTGCCAGCATTCCTGGGACGGTAAGAGGAGATACGCAGTATTTT. This codes for CASIPGTVRGDTQYF.

The table lists this clonotype with many counts. The chain employs TRBV4-3 and TRBJ1-2; D may be TRBD1 (5 bases). The CDR3 sequence is 15 residues long. Per the germline V gene, CDR1 is LGHNA and CDR2 is YSLEER. V was pared by 7 bases and J by 6 bases, with 21 bases between. The CDR3 DNA reads as TGCGCCAGCACCCCCGGGATCGGGGCTCTGGATGGCTACACCTTC. Translation gives CASTPGIGALDGYTF.

This clonotype was seen at least ten times. This chain links TRBV6-1 with TRBJ1-2; no clear D. Looked up from germline, CDR1 is MNHNS and CDR2 is SASEGT. This CDR3 contains 13 residues. With 6 bases removed from V and 0 bases from J, the gap between germline ends came to 8 bases. CDR3 DNA sequence: TGTGCCAGCAGAGGACCCACTAACTATGGCTACACCTTC. Its protein product is CASRGPTNYGYTF.

By share of the sample, this clonotype is medium-sized (0.01 to 0.1%). The chain joins TRBV7-9 to TRBJ1-3; D uncertain. With 11 bases removed from V and 2 bases from J, the gap between germline ends came to 7 bases. The length of the CDR3 is 11 residues. Germline CDR1 reads SEHNR; CDR2 reads FQNEAQ (reference sequence). As DNA, the CDR3 is TGTGCCGACGCGCCTGGAAACACCATATATTTT. Translated, it gives CADAPGNTIYF. The entire variable domain, with the rest obtained from reference TRBV7-9 and TRBJ1-3, is as follows: DTGVSQNPRHKITKRGQNVTFRCDPISEHNRLYWYRQTLGQGPEFLTYFQNEAQLEKSRLLSDRFSAERPKGSFSTLEIQRTEQGDSAMYLCADAPGNTIYFGEGSWLTVV.